This T cell receptor (beta chain) was sequenced during a study of OX40 agonist ivuxolimab in advanced cancers. CDR1 is SGHVS and CDR2 is FNYEAQ in the germline V gene. V shed 5 bases, J shed 6 bases, and the junction held 18 bases outside the gene matches. The CDR3 spans 17 residues. Assay: immunoSEQ multiplex PCR; the TCRdb copy retains only in-frame clones and omits some. The data contain about 64,000 clones, under 95% of them seen just once; the ten biggest clones take up approximately 5.6%. This receptor was identified in an adult with an advanced solid tumor such as melanoma, head and neck, liver or kidney cancer. The sequenced sample was CD4+ or CD8+ T cells sorted from blood, obtained in a trial of the OX40 agonist ivuxolimab. The rearrangement links TRBV7-6 to TRBJ2-7; 8 bases are a match to TRBD2. This CDR3 reads CASSPISTGGPGPEQYF. The CDR3 region has the DNA TGTGCCAGCAGCCCTATCTCTACGGGAGGGCCGGGGCCCGAGCAGTACTTC. The complete variable domain, with remaining parts taken from reference TRBV7-6 and TRBJ2-7, reads GAGVSQSPRYKVTKRGQDVALRCDPISGHVSLYWYRQALGQGPEFLTYFNYEAQQDKSGLPNDRFSAERPEGSISTLTIQRTEQRDSAMYRCASSPISTGGPGPEQYFGPGTRLTVT.